This TCR beta chain was captured in a study of blood T cell repertoires in COVID-19. Overall study: Samples taken during acute and convalescent COVID-19 were collected in the United States, Italy and Spain.

The assay was immunoSEQ multiplex PCR, and TCRdb's table has in-frame clones only and misses some. This table holds fewer than 350,000 clones, around 84% found once. The clonotype was recovered from a woman in her twenties or thirties who had been exposed to COVID-19. Sequencing input: PBMCs or T cells enriched from blood (not recorded which).

This chain's CDR3 is CASSEHREYGANVLTF. DNA of the CDR3: TGTGCCAGCAGTGAACACAGGGAATATGGGGCCAACGTCCTGACTTTC. The chain carries TRBV6-1 and TRBJ2-6; tentatively, D is TRBD1 (6 bases). This CDR3 region has 16 residues. The V end was cut by 2 bases, the J end by 3 bases, with 11 bases between. Germline-derived CDR1 and CDR2 are MNHNS and SASEGT.